The 9 T cell receptor beta chains reported below all come from one sample, sequenced in a study of cytomegalovirus exposure and HLA in healthy donors. Vbeta (60) and Jbeta (13) primers were used in the PCR. The assay was immunoSEQ multiplex PCR, and TCRdb's table has in-frame clones only and misses some. The top ten hold around 1% of the sample, which has approximately 180,000 clones, about 80% seen once. The sequenced sample was PBMCs. Receptors were obtained from a woman aged 35 to 49 in good health and CMV-seronegative.

The V gene is TRBV6-5, the J gene TRBJ1-2; D might be TRBD1 (6 bases). This CDR3 region has 11 residues. Trimming pared 5 bases from V and 10 bases from J, leaving 11 bases between. Germline V CDR1 and CDR2: MNHEY, SVGAGI. This CDR3 reads CASSATGYYTF. CDR3 nucleotide sequence: TGTGCCAGCAGTGCCACAGGGTACTACACCTTC.

This clone has only one observation. The CDR3 DNA follows: TGTGCCTGCTCCGGGACTAACATTTACTACGAGCAGTACTTC. It is translated as CACSGTNIYYEQYF. The V and J genes are TRBV30 and TRBJ2-7, with 7 nucleotides matching TRBD2. The V gene end was trimmed by 6 bases and the J gene end by 3 bases; junction bases not matched to a gene: 11. Germline lookup yields CDR1 GTSNPN and CDR2 SVGIG (reference sequence). This CDR3 spans 14 amino acids.

This chain uses TRBV7-3 with TRBJ2-1, with a possible D match to TRBD2 (6 bases). CDR1 SGHTA and CDR2 FQGTGA come from the germline V gene. The CDR3 length is 16 residues. V was pared by 6 bases and J by 4 bases, with 19 bases between. The CDR3 bases are TGTGCCAGCAGTCAAAACATGGGGGGAGTTTACAATGAGCAGTTCTTC. Protein sequence: CASSQNMGGVYNEQFF.

The CDR3 sequence: CASRQGYGDYGYTF. The CDR3 bases are TGTGCCAGCCGACAGGGATACGGGGACTATGGCTACACCTTC. This chain links TRBV27 with TRBJ1-2, with TRBD1 identical over 7 bases. V dropped 8 bases and J dropped 3; count of bases not matched to a gene: 9. The germline V gene has CDR1 MNHEY and CDR2 SMNVEV (reference sequence). This CDR3 has 14 amino acids.

The gene calls are TRBV4-1 and TRBJ2-3, with 7 bases lining up with TRBD2. The germline gives CDR1 MGHRA, CDR2 YSYEKL. V shed 4 bases, J shed 6 bases, and the junction held 4 bases outside the gene matches. The CDR3 is 13 residues long. CDR3 protein: CASSPAGTDTQYF. The CDR3 DNA reads as TGCGCCAGCAGCCCAGCGGGAACCGATACGCAGTATTTT.

J is TRBJ2-1 and V is TRBV27, with a possible D match to TRBD1 (6 bases). Germline loops: CDR1 MNHEY, CDR2 SMNVEV (reference sequence). This CDR3 is 14 amino acids long. V lost 3 bases to trimming and J lost 12 bases, with 18 bases between them. The CDR3 loop is CASSFGTGPNTQFF. The CDR3 DNA reads TGTGCCAGCAGTTTCGGCACAGGGCCCAACACGCAGTTCTTC.

The genes are TRBV18 and TRBJ1-5; a weak D match, TRBD1 (6 bases). Germline CDR1 and CDR2: KGHSH and LQKENI. The CDR3 has 15 amino acids. Between the trimmed V and J ends, which lost 2 bases and 7 bases, there was a span of 15 bases. This chain's CDR3 is CASSPMGGLEQPQHF. As DNA, the CDR3 is TGTGCCAGCTCACCAATGGGGGGGCTCGAGCAGCCCCAGCATTTT.

A single count supports this clone. This chain links TRBV5-1 with TRBJ2-3, with TRBD2 identical over 7 bases. Looked up from germline, CDR1 is SGHRS and CDR2 is YFSETQ. This CDR3 contains 17 residues. Unmatched junction bases numbered 7, after V lost 0 bases and J lost 0 bases. The CDR3 DNA reads TGCGCCAGCAGCTTGGAAAAACCTAGCGGAAGCACAGATACGCAGTATTTT. Translation gives CASSLEKPSGSTDTQYF.

This chain links TRBV4-3 with TRBJ1-5, with 10 bases aligning to TRBD1. V trimming: 0 bases; J trimming: 6 bases; junction bases outside the gene matches: 2. Germline CDR1 and CDR2: LGHNA and YSLEER. This CDR3 is 15 amino acids long. The CDR3 here is CASSQEGDRGQPQHF. CDR3 DNA: TGCGCCAGCAGCCAAGAGGGGGACAGGGGTCAGCCCCAGCATTTT.